Listed here are 9 T cell receptor beta chains from one sample, sequenced in a study of blood T cell repertoires in COVID-19. Libraries were prepared by immunoSEQ multiplex PCR; TCRdb keeps only in-frame clonotypes and omits some of them. This sample has tens of thousands of clones, with more than 75% found just once. The sequenced material came from peripheral blood. The source of these receptors is a human donor in a cohort sampled during active COVID-19.

The gene calls are TRBV5-4 and TRBJ2-1; 13 bases fit TRBD2. Germline V gene data show CDR1 as SGHNT and CDR2 as YYREEE (reference sequence). The ends lost 0 bases at V and 9 bases at J; junction bases unmatched: 3. CDR3 length equals 15 residues. The CDR3 region has the DNA TGTGCCAGCAGCTTGGCGACTAGCGGGGGGAGTGAGCAGTTCTTC. Encoded protein: CASSLATSGGSEQFF.

The rearrangement joins TRBV4-1 to TRBJ2-7; possibly TRBD2 for D (5 bases). V shed 1 base and J shed 0 bases, with 13 bases lying between them. Germline CDR1 MGHRA, CDR2 YSYEKL. The CDR3 length is 16 residues. CDR3 region: CASSQVEVPSSYEQYF. CDR3 sequence (DNA): TGCGCCAGCAGCCAAGTGGAGGTACCCTCCTCCTACGAGCAGTACTTC.

The chain links TRBV7-3 to TRBJ2-7; 9 nucleotides align to TRBD2. Germline loops: CDR1 SGHTA, CDR2 FQGTGA. CDR3 size: 14 residues. V was clipped by 5 bases and J by 7 bases; unmatched bases: 9. The CDR3 sequence is CASSLSGGRGEQYF. CDR3 in DNA: TGTGCCAGCAGCCTCAGCGGGGGGAGAGGGGAGCAGTACTTC.

The chain couples TRBV7-2 to TRBJ1-3; TRBD1 aligns across 10 bases. CDR3 length: 14 amino acids. The V gene end was trimmed by 3 bases and the J gene end by 8 bases; junction bases not matched to a gene: 4. The germline V gene encodes CDR1 SGHTA and CDR2 FQGNSA. CDR3 nucleotide sequence: TGTGCCAGCAGCTTCAGAGGGACAGGGGACACCATATATTTT. This sequence encodes CASSFRGTGDTIYF.

In its sample, this clone was seen a few times. The chain is built from TRBV19 and TRBJ1-6; TRBD1 matches at 8 bases. Germline loops: CDR1 LNHDA, CDR2 SQIVND (reference sequence). The CDR3 is 16 amino acids. The J segment lost 5 bases and the V segment lost 7 bases, leaving 10 bases of the junction unmatched. This CDR3 reads CASKAFGQGDNSPLHF. The DNA of the CDR3 is TGTGCCAGTAAGGCTTTTGGACAGGGAGATAATTCACCCCTCCACTTT.

The chain joins TRBV15 to TRBJ2-5; 7 nucleotides line up with TRBD1. V shed 1 base and J 0 bases; nucleotides not matched to a gene: 5. There are 16 residues in the CDR3. Germline CDR1 and CDR2: LNHNV and YYDKDF (reference sequence). This CDR3 reads CATSRGEGGYQETQYF. The CDR3 coding sequence is TGTGCCACCAGCAGAGGTGAAGGGGGCTACCAAGAGACCCAGTACTTC.

The table lists this clone with a count of one. The V gene is TRBV5-5, the J gene TRBJ2-7; possibly TRBD1 for D (6 bases). This CDR3 is 12 amino acids long. Germline V gene lookup returns CDR1 SGHKS and CDR2 YYEKEE (reference sequence). V lost 4 bases to trimming and J lost 6 bases, with 11 bases between them. Written as DNA, the CDR3 is TGTGCCAGCAGCCTCGGGACAAGCGAGCAGTACTTC. Amino acid sequence: CASSLGTSEQYF.

The chain combines TRBV23-1 with TRBJ2-3; D might be TRBD2 (6 bases). TRBV23-1 is filed as an ORF, its function uncertain. This CDR3 has 16 residues. Trimming pared 2 bases from V and 0 bases from J, leaving 12 bases between. The CDR3 protein is CASSQTGASSTDTQYF. Written as DNA, the CDR3 is TGCGCCAGCAGTCAAACGGGAGCCTCTAGCACAGATACGCAGTATTTT.

The J gene is TRBJ1-1, the V gene TRBV11-2; D not certain. Germline CDR1 SGHAT, CDR2 FQNNGV. Trimming pared 3 bases from V and 1 base from J, leaving 9 bases between. This CDR3 comprises 14 residues. CDR3 region: CASSLSNRNTEAFF. CDR3 coding DNA: TGTGCCAGCAGCTTGTCTAACAGGAACACTGAAGCTTTCTTT. Filled out from reference TRBV11-2 and TRBJ1-1, the complete variable domain reads EAGVAQSPRYKIIEKRQSVAFWCNPISGHATLYWYQQILGQGPKLLIQFQNNGVVDDSQLPKDRFSAERLKGVDSTLKIQPAKLEDSAVYLCASSLSNRNTEAFFGQGTRLTVV.